These 30 T cell receptor beta chains share one sample of origin, sequenced in a study of blood T cell repertoires in COVID-19. Libraries were prepared by immunoSEQ multiplex PCR; TCRdb keeps only in-frame clonotypes and omits some of them. The sample consists of some 140,000 clones, roughly four fifths of them appearing once. Sequenced sample: peripheral blood. Receptor source: an older man with acute or convalescent COVID-19.

J is TRBJ2-5 and V is TRBV7-9, with 8 bases matching TRBD2. Unmatched junction bases numbered 5, after V lost 3 bases and J lost 2 bases. The CDR3 runs to 15 residues. Germline V lookup: CDR1 SEHNR, CDR2 FQNEAQ (reference sequence). CDR3 in amino acids: CASSFGGGTQETQYF. CDR3 nucleotide sequence: TGTGCCAGCAGCTTTGGCGGGGGGACTCAAGAGACCCAGTACTTC.

This CDR3 reads CASSADSRTDTQYF. The CDR3 region has the DNA TGCGCCAGCAGCGCGGACAGCCGCACAGATACGCAGTATTTT. The rearrangement uses TRBV5-1 and TRBJ2-3; TRBD1 is a possible D gene (6 bases). Germline V gene sequence: CDR1 SGHRS, CDR2 YFSETQ. V lost 4 bases to trimming and J lost 1 base, with 10 bases between them. This CDR3 is built from 14 residues.

The chain joins TRBV30 to TRBJ2-3, with D maybe TRBD2 (5 bases). The CDR3 has 15 residues. The germline V gene has CDR1 GTSNPN and CDR2 SVGIG (reference sequence). V lost 2 bases and J lost 5, with 17 bases in between. The CDR3: CAWSTAEGRGDTQYF. The CDR3, as DNA: TGTGCCTGGAGTACGGCCGAGGGCCGCGGAGATACGCAGTATTTT.

The V gene is TRBV4-1, the J gene TRBJ1-1, with a possible D match to TRBD1 (6 bases). The CDR3 has 16 amino acids. The ends were cut back, 0 bases at V and 5 bases at J, with 16 bases in the middle. Germline V gene sequence: CDR1 MGHRA, CDR2 YSYEKL. The chain's CDR3 is CASSQDSGGRGTEAFF. The CDR3, as DNA: TGCGCCAGCAGCCAAGACTCCGGGGGGCGCGGGACTGAAGCTTTCTTT.

In this sample, this clone turned up a few times. V is TRBV5-5 and J is TRBJ2-1, with D maybe TRBD1 (5 bases). The germline V gene has CDR1 SGHKS and CDR2 YYEKEE (reference sequence). Trimming cost V 2 bases and J 0 bases, with 12 bases left between them. The CDR3 contains 16 residues. The CDR3 reads CASSFAGASSYNEQFF. In DNA form, the CDR3 reads TGTGCCAGCAGCTTTGCTGGGGCAAGCTCCTACAATGAGCAGTTCTTC.

This clone came up a few times. The CDR3 sequence is CASSLGTGGQENTEAFF. CDR3 DNA: TGTGCCAGCAGCCTTGGGACAGGGGGCCAGGAGAACACTGAAGCTTTCTTT. The genes are TRBV3-1 (or the pseudogene TRBV3-2) and TRBJ1-1, with 12 bases aligning to TRBD1. V trimming: 4 bases; J trimming: 1 base; junction bases outside the gene matches: 7. The CDR3 has 17 residues. Germline values: CDR1 LGHDT, CDR2 YNNKEL (reference sequence).

The V and J genes are TRBV15 and TRBJ1-3, with D perhaps TRBD1 (5 bases). Germline V lookup: CDR1 LNHNV, CDR2 YYDKDF (reference sequence). V was trimmed by 5 bases and J by 3 bases, leaving 14 bases between them. The CDR3 extends over 15 amino acids. The CDR3 coding sequence is TGTGCCACCAGCCCCGATACAGGTCATGGAAACACCATATATTTT. This sequence encodes CATSPDTGHGNTIYF.

The rearrangement links TRBV11-2 to TRBJ2-4; D perhaps matches TRBD2 (6 bases). Germline CDR1 and CDR2: SGHAT and FQNNGV. The CDR3 consists of 17 residues. With 2 bases removed from V and 0 bases from J, the gap between germline ends came to 14 bases. The CDR3 region is CASSLRRGSEAKNIQYF. CDR3 bases: TGTGCCAGCAGCTTACGTCGGGGGTCAGAAGCCAAAAACATTCAGTACTTC.

The V call is TRBV28, the J call TRBJ2-1; 9 nucleotides align to TRBD2. The V segment lost 7 bases and the J segment 4 bases; nucleotides outside the gene matches: 5. Per the germline V gene, CDR1 is MDHEN and CDR2 is SYDVKM. The CDR3 runs to 14 residues. The CDR3 DNA reads as TGTGCCAGCATTAGCGGGGGCGAATACAATGAGCAGTTCTTC. Protein sequence: CASISGGEYNEQFF. Based on the CDR3 plus reference TRBV28 and TRBJ2-1, the full variable domain is DVKVTQSSRYLVKRTGEKVFLECVQDMDHENMFWYRQDPGLGLRLIYFSYDVKMKEKGDIPEGYSVSREKKERFSLILESASTNQTSMYLCASISGGEYNEQFFGPGTRLTVL.

This clone was observed a handful of times. V and J are TRBV2 and TRBJ1-2, with D unclear. This CDR3 contains 14 residues. Germline CDR1 SNHLY, CDR2 FYNNEI. Trimming cost V 0 bases and J 8 bases, with 13 bases left between them. This CDR3 is CASSEAGRLSGYTF. The CDR3 bases are TGTGCCAGCAGTGAAGCTGGGAGGTTGAGCGGCTACACCTTC. The variable domain in full, with the rest retrieved from reference TRBV2 and TRBJ1-2, is EPEVTQTPSHQVTQMGQEVILRCVPISNHLYFYWYRQILGQKVEFLVSFYNNEISEKSEIFDDQFSVERPDGSNFTLKIRSTKLEDSAMYFCASSEAGRLSGYTFGSGTRLTVV.

This clone was counted between two and nine times. V and J are TRBV5-6 and TRBJ2-1, with a tentative D call TRBD2 (6 bases). The germline CDR1 and CDR2 sequences are SGHDT and YYEEEE. The CDR3 length is 14 residues. Between the trimmed V and J ends, which lost 4 bases and 9 bases, there was a span of 17 bases. DNA of the CDR3: TGTGCCAGCAGCGGTGAGGAGGGTGTCGGTGAGCAGTTCTTC. This codes for CASSGEEGVGEQFF.

V usage is TRBV7-9 and J usage is TRBJ2-3; 8 bases line up with TRBD2. Trimming at V came to 3 bases and at J to 0 bases, leaving 11 bases not matched to a gene. CDR3 size: 18 residues. Germline assignment: CDR1 SEHNR and CDR2 FQNEAQ (reference sequence). The CDR3 nucleotides read TGTGCCAGCAGCTTGGGCATGGGCGGGGGGACTAGCACAGATACGCAGTATTTT. Protein sequence: CASSLGMGGGTSTDTQYF.

V is TRBV7-8 and J is TRBJ1-4, with D possibly being TRBD1 (6 bases). The V end lost 5 bases, the J end lost 2 bases, and 12 bases lay between the germline ends. Germline loops: CDR1 SGHVS, CDR2 FQNEAQ. This CDR3 comprises 15 residues. The CDR3 sequence: CASSGQTGTNEKLFF. The CDR3 bases are TGTGCCAGCAGCGGACAGACGGGCACTAATGAAAAACTGTTTTTT.

This clone was seen just once. The chain is built from TRBV7-6 and TRBJ1-1; a possible D gene is TRBD1 (6 bases). Trimming removed 5 bases from V and 1 base from J, with 11 bases in between. The CDR3 spans 14 residues. CDR1 is SGHVS and CDR2 is FNYEAQ in the germline V gene. The CDR3 bases are TGTGCCAGCAGCCCGGGACATTCGAACACTGAAGCTTTCTTT. Amino acids: CASSPGHSNTEAFF.

This chain connects TRBV5-1 to TRBJ2-3; perhaps TRBD2 as D (7 bases). This CDR3 has 14 amino acids. Looked up from germline, CDR1 is SGHRS and CDR2 is YFSETQ. With 9 bases removed from V and 0 bases from J, the gap between germline ends came to 14 bases. This CDR3 reads CATKGGASTDTQYF. The CDR3 DNA reads TGCGCCACCAAAGGGGGGGCTAGCACAGATACGCAGTATTTT.

The chain combines TRBV15 with TRBJ2-7; 11 nucleotides align to TRBD1. The CDR3 has 15 residues. CDR1 is LNHNV and CDR2 is YYDKDF in the germline V gene (reference sequence). With 6 bases clipped from V and 2 bases from J, the junction kept 6 bases outside the gene matches. CDR3 DNA sequence: TGTGCCACCAGTGTAGGACAGGGGGCAACCTACGAGCAGTACTTC. It yields the protein CATSVGQGATYEQYF.

The chain combines TRBV5-1 with TRBJ2-1; 11 bases line up with TRBD2. From germline, CDR1 is SGHRS and CDR2 YFSETQ. The length of the CDR3 is 19 residues. With 2 bases clipped from V and 0 bases from J, the junction kept 10 bases outside the gene matches. The CDR3 region is CASSFSGGAGKSSYNEQFF. CDR3 DNA: TGCGCCAGCAGCTTTAGCGGGGGGGCGGGTAAGAGCTCCTACAATGAGCAGTTCTTC.

This chain joins TRBV12-3 or TRBV12-4 and TRBJ1-4, with 7 bases lining up with TRBD1. The junction had 2 bases not matched to a gene; V was cut back by 3 bases and J by 7 bases. The CDR3 has 13 amino acids. In DNA form, the CDR3 reads TGTGCCAGCAGTTTGGCAGGGGGTGAAAAACTGTTTTTT. Amino acids: CASSLAGGEKLFF.

The chain couples TRBV6-5 to TRBJ2-2; a weak D match, TRBD1 (5 bases). Trimming removed 7 bases from V and 0 bases from J, with 9 bases in between. The CDR3 is 14 residues long. Germline V CDR1 and CDR2: MNHEY, SVGAGI. The CDR3 reads CASTGQTNTGELFF. In DNA form, the CDR3 reads TGTGCCAGCACCGGACAAACGAACACCGGGGAGCTGTTTTTT.

The chain recombines TRBV7-6 with TRBJ2-1; perhaps TRBD2 as D (6 bases). Trimming shortened V by 1 base and J by 0 bases, and 7 bases separated the two germline ends. The CDR3 sequence is 15 residues long. CDR1 SGHVS and CDR2 FNYEAQ come from the germline V gene. The CDR3 loop reads CASSLETSSYNEQFF. CDR3 nucleotide sequence: TGTGCCAGCAGCTTAGAGACTAGCTCCTACAATGAGCAGTTCTTC.

J is TRBJ2-2 and V is TRBV11-3, with TRBD1 matching 8 bases. Germline CDR1 SGHNT, CDR2 YENEEA. The junction had 9 bases not matched to a gene; V was cut back by 5 bases and J by 7 bases. There are 15 residues in the CDR3. The CDR3 loop is CASSERTGWGGELFF. The CDR3 bases are TGTGCCAGCAGCGAACGGACAGGGTGGGGCGGGGAGCTGTTTTTT.

The V and J genes are TRBV18 and TRBJ1-2; TRBD1 aligns across 7 bases. The CDR3 covers 17 residues. V was clipped by 3 bases and J by 4 bases; unmatched bases: 14. The V gene's germline CDR1 is KGHSH and CDR2 LQKENI. CDR3 DNA: TGTGCCAGCTCACCGATACCCGGGACAGAAGGGTTCTATGGCTACACCTTC. Translated: CASSPIPGTEGFYGYTF.

The genes are TRBV3-1 (or the pseudogene TRBV3-2) and TRBJ1-6; TRBD1 is a possible D gene (6 bases). Germline lookup yields CDR1 LGHDT and CDR2 YNNKEL (reference sequence). V was pared by 0 bases and J by 9 bases, with 12 bases between. This CDR3 has 15 residues. The CDR3 reads CASSQEQGSSSPLHF. The CDR3 nucleotides read TGTGCCAGCAGCCAAGAACAGGGTTCATCTTCACCCCTCCACTTT.

The V and J genes are TRBV27 and TRBJ1-2; 7 nucleotides match TRBD1. V was clipped by 3 bases and J by 4 bases; unmatched bases: 2. The CDR3 has 13 residues. In germline, CDR1 is MNHEY, CDR2 SMNVEV (reference sequence). CDR3 coding DNA: TGTGCCAGCAGTTTGACAGGGTTCTATGGCTACACCTTC. Translating gives CASSLTGFYGYTF.

The J gene is TRBJ2-3, the V gene TRBV18; 10 nucleotides line up with TRBD1. The CDR3 is made up of 18 amino acids. The V gene end was trimmed by 2 bases and the J gene end by 4 bases; junction bases not matched to a gene: 12. CDR1 and CDR2 from the germline V gene are KGHSH and LQKENI. CDR3 amino acids: CASSPIIAGTGVSDTQYF. DNA for the CDR3: TGTGCCAGCTCACCAATCATCGCCGGGACAGGGGTTTCAGATACGCAGTATTTT.

This chain links TRBV9 with TRBJ1-3; 8 nucleotides agree with TRBD1. Per germline, CDR1 SGDLS and CDR2 YYNGEE. The CDR3 contains 17 residues. Trimming took 0 bases from V and 2 from J; bases not matched to a gene: 7. The CDR3 loop reads CASSVAPTDRAGNTIYF. CDR3 sequence (DNA): TGTGCCAGCAGCGTAGCCCCTACGGACAGGGCTGGAAACACCATATATTTT.

In this sample, this clone turned up once. One junction end does not reproduce the germline sequence, and a read error may be involved. The J gene is TRBJ2-5, the V gene TRBV6-5; perhaps TRBD2 as D (7 bases). The CDR3 is 11 amino acids. Germline CDR1 MNHEY, CDR2 SVGAGI. The CDR3, as DNA: TGCGCCGCGGGGGCGCGGGAGACCCAGTACTTC. This gives the protein CAAGARETQYF.

V gene TRBV30 combines with J gene TRBJ2-1; 12 nucleotides align to TRBD2. Germline trimming cut 2 bases from V and 10 bases from J; bases unmatched to any gene: 9. This CDR3 is 15 amino acids long. The germline V gene has CDR1 GTSNPN and CDR2 SVGIG (reference sequence). The CDR3 is CAWSRGLAGSKEQFF. DNA of the CDR3: TGTGCCTGGAGTCGGGGACTAGCGGGTAGTAAGGAGCAGTTCTTC.

The chain uses TRBV29-1 and TRBJ2-5; TRBD2 might be the D (5 bases). V lost 3 bases and J lost 5, with 16 bases in between. CDR1 is SQVTM, CDR2 ANQGSEA, per germline. The CDR3 sequence is 14 residues long. In DNA, the CDR3 is TGCAGCGTTGAGAATGCGCGGGCGAGGGAGACCCAGTACTTC. Its translation is CSVENARARETQYF.

This chain links TRBV18 with TRBJ2-1, with TRBD1 matching over 9 bases. The CDR3 extends over 13 amino acids. The germline gives CDR1 KGHSH, CDR2 LQKENI. Trimming removed 3 bases from V and 7 bases from J; junction bases left unmatched: 1. CDR3 nucleotides: TGTGCCAGCTCACCGGACAGGGGAAATGAGCAGTTCTTC. Protein product: CASSPDRGNEQFF.